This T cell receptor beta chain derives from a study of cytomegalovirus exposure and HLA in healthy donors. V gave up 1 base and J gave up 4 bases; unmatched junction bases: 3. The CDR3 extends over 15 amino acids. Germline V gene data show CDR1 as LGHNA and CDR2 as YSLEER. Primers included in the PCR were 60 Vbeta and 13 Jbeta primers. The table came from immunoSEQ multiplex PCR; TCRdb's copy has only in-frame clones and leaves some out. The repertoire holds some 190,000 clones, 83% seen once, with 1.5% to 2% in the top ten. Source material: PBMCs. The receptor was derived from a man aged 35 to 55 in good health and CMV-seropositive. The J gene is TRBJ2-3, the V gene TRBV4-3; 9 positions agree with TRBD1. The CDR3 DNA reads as TGCGCCAGCAGCCAAGGACAGGGGGGAGCAGATACGCAGTATTTT. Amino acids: CASSQGQGGADTQYF.